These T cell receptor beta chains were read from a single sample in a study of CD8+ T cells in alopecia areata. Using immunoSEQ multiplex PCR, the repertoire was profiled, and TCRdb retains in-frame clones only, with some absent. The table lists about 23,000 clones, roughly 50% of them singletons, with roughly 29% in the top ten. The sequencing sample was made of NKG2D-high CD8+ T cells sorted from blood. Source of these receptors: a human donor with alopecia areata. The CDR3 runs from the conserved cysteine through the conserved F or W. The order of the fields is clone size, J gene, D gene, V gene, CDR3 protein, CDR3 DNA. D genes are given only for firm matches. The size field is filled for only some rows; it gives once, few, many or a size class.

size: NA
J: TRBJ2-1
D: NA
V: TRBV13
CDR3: CASSPEEFRNEQFF
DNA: TGTGCCAGCAGCCCCGAGGAATTCCGGAATGAGCAGTTCTTC

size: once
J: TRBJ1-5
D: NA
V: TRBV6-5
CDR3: CASSYSGGHQPQHF
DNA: TGTGCCAGCAGTTATTCGGGAGGGCATCAGCCCCAGCATTTT

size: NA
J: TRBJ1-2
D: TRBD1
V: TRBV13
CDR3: CASSSPRRQGLNYGYTF
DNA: TGTGCCAGCAGCTCACCCCGTCGACAGGGATTGAACTATGGCTACACCTTC

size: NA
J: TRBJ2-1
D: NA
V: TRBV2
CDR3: CASSPYNEQFF
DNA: TGTGCCAGCAGTCCTTACAATGAGCAGTTCTTC

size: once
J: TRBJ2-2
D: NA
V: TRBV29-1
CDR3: CSVTMNTGELFF
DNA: TGCAGCGTTACAATGAACACCGGGGAGCTGTTTTTT

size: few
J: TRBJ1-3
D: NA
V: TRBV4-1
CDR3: CASSQDPIWGSGNTIYF
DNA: TGCGCCAGCAGCCAAGATCCGATCTGGGGCTCTGGAAACACCATATATTTT

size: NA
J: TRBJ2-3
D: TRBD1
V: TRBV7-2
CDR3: CASSSRDRGTDTQYF
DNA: TGTGCCAGCAGCTCCAGGGACAGGGGCACAGATACGCAGTATTTT

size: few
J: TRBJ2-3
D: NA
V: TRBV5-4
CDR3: CASSLRTTRLDTQYF
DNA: TGTGCCAGCAGTTTGCGGACTACCCGGTTAGATACGCAGTATTTT

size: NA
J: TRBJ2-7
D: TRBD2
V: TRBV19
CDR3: CASSIDLRLAGGYEQYF
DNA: TGTGCCAGTAGTATAGATCTACGACTAGCGGGAGGCTACGAGCAGTACTTC

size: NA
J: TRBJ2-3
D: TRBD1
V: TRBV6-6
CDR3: CASTYVQGNPDTQYF
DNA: TGTGCCAGCACTTATGTACAGGGGAATCCAGATACGCAGTATTTT

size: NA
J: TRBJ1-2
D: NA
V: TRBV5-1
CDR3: CASSPGRGNLYGYTF
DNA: TGCGCCAGCAGCCCGGGCCGGGGGAATCTCTATGGCTACACCTTC

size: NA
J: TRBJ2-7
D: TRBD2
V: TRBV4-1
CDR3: CASSQLSGRTPYEQYF
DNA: TGCGCCAGCAGCCAACTTAGCGGGAGGACTCCCTACGAGCAGTACTTC

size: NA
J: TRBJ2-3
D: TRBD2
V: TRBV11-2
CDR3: CASSSLGSGGPTDTQYF
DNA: TGTGCCAGCAGCTCCCTGGGGTCGGGAGGGCCGACAGATACGCAGTATTTT

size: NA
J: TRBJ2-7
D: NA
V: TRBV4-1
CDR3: CASSQEAEVGGYEQYF
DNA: TGCGCCAGCAGCCAAGAGGCGGAGGTGGGGGGATACGAGCAGTACTTC

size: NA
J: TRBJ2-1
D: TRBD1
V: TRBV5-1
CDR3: CASSYGQGKSYNEQFF
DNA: TGCGCCAGCAGCTACGGACAGGGGAAGTCCTACAATGAGCAGTTCTTC

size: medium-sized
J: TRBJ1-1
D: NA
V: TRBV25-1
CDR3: CASTAGTEAFF
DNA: TGTGCCAGCACAGCAGGGACCGAAGCTTTCTTT

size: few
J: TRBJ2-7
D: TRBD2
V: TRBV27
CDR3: CASSFPPLAGGLDEQYF
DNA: TGTGCCAGCAGTTTCCCCCCCCTAGCGGGAGGTCTCGACGAGCAGTACTTC

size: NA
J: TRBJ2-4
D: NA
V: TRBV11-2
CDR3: CASSRGRDMAKNIQYF
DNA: TGTGCCAGCAGCCGAGGGCGGGACATGGCCAAAAACATTCAGTACTTC

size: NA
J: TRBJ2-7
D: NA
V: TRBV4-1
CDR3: CASSQSPGSSSYEQYF
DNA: TGCGCCAGCAGCCAGTCCCCGGGATCGAGCTCCTACGAGCAGTACTTC

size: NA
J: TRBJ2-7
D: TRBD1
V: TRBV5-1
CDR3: CASSSDRERVYEQYF
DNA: TGCGCCAGCAGCTCGGACAGGGAAAGAGTCTACGAGCAGTACTTC

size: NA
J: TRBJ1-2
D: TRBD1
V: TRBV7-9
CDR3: CASSRTGNYGYTF
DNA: TGTGCCAGCAGCCGGACAGGAAACTATGGCTACACCTTC

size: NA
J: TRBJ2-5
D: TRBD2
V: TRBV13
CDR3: CASSSRTSGRGETQYF
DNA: TGTGCCAGCAGCTCTCGGACTAGCGGGAGAGGGGAGACCCAGTACTTC

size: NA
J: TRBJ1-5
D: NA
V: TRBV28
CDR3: CASSLGITSNQPQHF
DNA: TGTGCCAGCAGTTTGGGCATTACGAGCAATCAGCCCCAGCATTTT

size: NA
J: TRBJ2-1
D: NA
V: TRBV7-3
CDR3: CASSSASNEQFF
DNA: TGTGCCAGCAGCTCCGCTTCGAATGAGCAGTTCTTC

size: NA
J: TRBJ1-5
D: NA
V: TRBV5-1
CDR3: CASSLSGVVNQPQHF
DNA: TGCGCCAGCAGCTTGTCAGGGGTCGTCAATCAGCCCCAGCATTTT

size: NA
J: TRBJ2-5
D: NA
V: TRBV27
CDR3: CASSFTMNQETQYF
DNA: TGTGCCAGCAGTTTCACTATGAACCAAGAGACCCAGTACTTC

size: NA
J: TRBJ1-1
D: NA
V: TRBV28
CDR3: CASSPLVWGVNTEAFF
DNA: TGTGCCAGCAGTCCCCTCGTATGGGGAGTGAACACTGAAGCTTTCTTT

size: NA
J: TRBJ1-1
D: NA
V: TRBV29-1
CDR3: CSVEFIMVEAFF
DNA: TGCAGCGTTGAATTCATTATGGTTGAAGCTTTCTTT

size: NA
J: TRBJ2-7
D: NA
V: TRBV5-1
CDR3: CASLGSGEQYF
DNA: TGCGCCAGCCTCGGCTCTGGCGAGCAGTACTTC

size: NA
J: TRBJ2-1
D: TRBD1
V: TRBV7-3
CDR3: CASSLWVDRGRDEQFF
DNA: TGTGCCAGCAGCTTATGGGTGGACAGGGGGCGCGATGAGCAGTTCTTC

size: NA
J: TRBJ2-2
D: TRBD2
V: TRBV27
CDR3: CASSRDDPGLAGSGELFF
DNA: TGTGCCAGCAGCCGAGATGACCCGGGACTAGCGGGTTCCGGGGAGCTGTTTTTT

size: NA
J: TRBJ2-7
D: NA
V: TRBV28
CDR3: CASRQTGTVGTYEQYF
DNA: TGTGCCAGCAGACAAACCGGGACGGTGGGTACCTACGAGCAGTACTTC

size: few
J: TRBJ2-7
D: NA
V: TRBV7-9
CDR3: CASSPGLHEQYF
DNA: TGTGCCAGCAGCCCGGGTCTCCACGAGCAGTACTTC

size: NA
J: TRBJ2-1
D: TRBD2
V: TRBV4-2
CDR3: CASSPRTSGGLNNEQFF
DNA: TGTGCCAGCAGCCCCCGGACTAGCGGGGGATTAAACAATGAGCAGTTCTTC

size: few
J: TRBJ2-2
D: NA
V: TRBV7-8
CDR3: CASSPSTGELFF
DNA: TGTGCCAGCAGCCCGAGCACCGGGGAGCTGTTTTTT

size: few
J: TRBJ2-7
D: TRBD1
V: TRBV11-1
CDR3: CASSSRDRGEREQYF
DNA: TGTGCCAGCAGCTCCCGGGACAGGGGGGAACGCGAGCAGTACTTC

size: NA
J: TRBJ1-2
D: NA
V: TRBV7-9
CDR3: CASSLRGRGYTF
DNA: TGTGCCAGCAGCTTGAGGGGACGTGGCTACACCTTC